Below, one T cell receptor beta chain is given with its context. The antigen remains undetermined. V lost 3 bases, J lost 4 bases, and 4 bases stayed unmatched. Germline V CDR1 and CDR2: SGHTA, FQGNSA. The CDR3 loop spans 15 amino acids. TCRdb re-called the reads through MiXCR, storing one row per CDR3 protein. The data show hundreds of thousands of distinct CDR3 sequences, about 39% seen once. The sample is drawn from a study of T cell repertoires in cytomegalovirus infection. Study-level points and caveats: Summed frequency of public TCR beta families distinguished CMV carriers with the relevant HLA.

The receptor was derived from a human donor in good health (CMV status not recorded). Some clones in this sample may be carry-over from other donors' samples. Specimen: cultured PBMCs, collected from culture after CMV antigen stimulation. The chain employs TRBV7-2 and TRBJ2-5; TRBD2 agrees at 11 bases. The CDR3 nucleotides are TGTGCCAGCAGCTTTAGCGGGAGGGCCCCAGAGACCCAGTACTTC. Translating it yields CASSFSGRAPETQYF.